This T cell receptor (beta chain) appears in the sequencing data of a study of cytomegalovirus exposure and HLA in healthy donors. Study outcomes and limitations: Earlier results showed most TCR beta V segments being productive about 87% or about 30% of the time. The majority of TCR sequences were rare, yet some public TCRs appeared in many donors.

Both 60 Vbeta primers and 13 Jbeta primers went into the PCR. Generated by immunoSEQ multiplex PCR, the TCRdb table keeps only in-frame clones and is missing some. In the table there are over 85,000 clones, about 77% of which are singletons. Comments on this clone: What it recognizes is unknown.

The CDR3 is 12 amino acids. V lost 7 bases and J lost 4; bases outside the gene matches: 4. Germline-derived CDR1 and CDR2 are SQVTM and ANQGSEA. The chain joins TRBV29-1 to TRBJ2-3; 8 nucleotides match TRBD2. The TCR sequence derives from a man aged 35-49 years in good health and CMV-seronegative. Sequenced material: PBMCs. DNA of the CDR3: TGCAGCGGGAGCGGGGGCTCAGATACGCAGTATTTT. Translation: CSGSGGSDTQYF.